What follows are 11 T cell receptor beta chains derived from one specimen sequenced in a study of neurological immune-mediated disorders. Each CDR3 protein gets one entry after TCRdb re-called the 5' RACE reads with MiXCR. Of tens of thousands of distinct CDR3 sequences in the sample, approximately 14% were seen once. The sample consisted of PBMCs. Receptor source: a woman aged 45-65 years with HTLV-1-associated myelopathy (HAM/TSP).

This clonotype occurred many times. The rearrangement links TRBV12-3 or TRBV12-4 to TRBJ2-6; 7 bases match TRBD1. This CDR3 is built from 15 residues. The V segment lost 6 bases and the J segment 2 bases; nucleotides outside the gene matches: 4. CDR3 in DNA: TGTGCCAGCAGACTAACAGGGGCTGGGGCCAACGTCCTGACTTTC. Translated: CASRLTGAGANVLTF.

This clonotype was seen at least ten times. The CDR3 here is CASSLESWETQYF. As DNA, the CDR3 is TGTGCCAGCAGCTTAGAATCGTGGGAGACCCAGTACTTC. The gene calls are TRBV11-3 and TRBJ2-5; no firm D call. CDR3 length equals 13 residues. Germline V gene lookup returns CDR1 SGHNT and CDR2 YENEEA. V was cut by 0 bases and J by 5 bases, with 7 bases left in between.

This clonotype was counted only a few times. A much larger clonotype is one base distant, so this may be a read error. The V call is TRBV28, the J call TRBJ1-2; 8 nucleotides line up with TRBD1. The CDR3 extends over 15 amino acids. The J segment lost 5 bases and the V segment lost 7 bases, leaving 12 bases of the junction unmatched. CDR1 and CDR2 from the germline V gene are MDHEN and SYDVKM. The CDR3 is CASIPTGGYEYGYTF. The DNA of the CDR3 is TGTGCCAGCATCCCAACAGGGGGGTACGAATATGGCTACACCTTC.

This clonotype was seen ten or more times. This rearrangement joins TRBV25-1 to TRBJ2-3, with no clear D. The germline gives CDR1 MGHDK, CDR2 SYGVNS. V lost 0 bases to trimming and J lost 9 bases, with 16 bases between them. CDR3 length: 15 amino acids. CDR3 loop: CASSEYLGRLATQYF. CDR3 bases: TGTGCCAGCAGTGAATACCTAGGACGGTTGGCCACGCAGTATTTT.

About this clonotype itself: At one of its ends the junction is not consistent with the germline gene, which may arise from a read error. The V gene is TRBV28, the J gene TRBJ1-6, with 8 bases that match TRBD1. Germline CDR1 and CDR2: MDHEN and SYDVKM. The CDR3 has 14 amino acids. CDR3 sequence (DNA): TGTGTCAGCAGTTTAGCAGGGGGCAGCGCACCCCTCCACTTT. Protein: CVSSLAGGSAPLHF.

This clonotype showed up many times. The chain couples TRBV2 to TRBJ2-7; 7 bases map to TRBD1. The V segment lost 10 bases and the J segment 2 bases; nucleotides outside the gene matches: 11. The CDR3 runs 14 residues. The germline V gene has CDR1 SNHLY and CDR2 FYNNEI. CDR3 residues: CATLGGTAPYEQYF. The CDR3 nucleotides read TGTGCCACCCTCGGTGGGACAGCACCCTACGAGCAGTACTTC.

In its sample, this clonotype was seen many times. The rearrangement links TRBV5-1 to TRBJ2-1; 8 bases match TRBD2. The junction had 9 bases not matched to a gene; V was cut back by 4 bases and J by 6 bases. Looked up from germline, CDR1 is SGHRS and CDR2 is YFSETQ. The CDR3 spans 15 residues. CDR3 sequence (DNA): TGCGCCAGCAGCCCCGACGCGGGGGGACCCAATGAGCAGTTCTTC. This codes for CASSPDAGGPNEQFF.

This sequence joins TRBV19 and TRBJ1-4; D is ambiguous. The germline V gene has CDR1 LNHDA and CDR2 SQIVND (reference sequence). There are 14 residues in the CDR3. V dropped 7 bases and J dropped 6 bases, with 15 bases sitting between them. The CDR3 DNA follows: TGTGCCAGTAAGAGTCTACTTTCGGATGAAAAACTGTTTTTT. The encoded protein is CASKSLLSDEKLFF.

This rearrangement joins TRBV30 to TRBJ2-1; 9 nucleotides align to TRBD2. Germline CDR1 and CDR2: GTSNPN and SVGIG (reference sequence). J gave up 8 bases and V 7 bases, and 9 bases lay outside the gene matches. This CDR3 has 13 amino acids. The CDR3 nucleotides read TGTGCCTTGGGACTAGCCTTGAGGGATGAGCAGTTCTTC. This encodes CALGLALRDEQFF. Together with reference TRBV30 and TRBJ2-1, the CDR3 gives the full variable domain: SQTIHQWPATLVQPVGSPLSLECTVEGTSNPNLYWYRQAAGRGLQLLFYSVGIGQISSEVPQNLSASRPQDRQFILSSKKLLLSDSGFYLCALGLALRDEQFFGPGTRLTVL.

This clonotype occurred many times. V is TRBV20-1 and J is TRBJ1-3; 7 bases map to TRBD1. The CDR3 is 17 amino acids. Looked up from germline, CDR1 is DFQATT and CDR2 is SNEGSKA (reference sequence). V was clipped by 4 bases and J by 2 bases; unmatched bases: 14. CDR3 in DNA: TGCAGTGCTAATGCATTACTGACAGGGACTCCTGGAAACACCATATATTTT. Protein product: CSANALLTGTPGNTIYF.

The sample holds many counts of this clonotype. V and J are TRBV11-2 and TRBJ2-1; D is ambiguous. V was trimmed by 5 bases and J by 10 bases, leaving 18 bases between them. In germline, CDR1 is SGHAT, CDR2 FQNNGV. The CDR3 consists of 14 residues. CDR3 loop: CASSLITPPLEQFF. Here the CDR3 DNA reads TGTGCCAGCAGCCTCATTACACCCCCACTAGAGCAGTTCTTC.